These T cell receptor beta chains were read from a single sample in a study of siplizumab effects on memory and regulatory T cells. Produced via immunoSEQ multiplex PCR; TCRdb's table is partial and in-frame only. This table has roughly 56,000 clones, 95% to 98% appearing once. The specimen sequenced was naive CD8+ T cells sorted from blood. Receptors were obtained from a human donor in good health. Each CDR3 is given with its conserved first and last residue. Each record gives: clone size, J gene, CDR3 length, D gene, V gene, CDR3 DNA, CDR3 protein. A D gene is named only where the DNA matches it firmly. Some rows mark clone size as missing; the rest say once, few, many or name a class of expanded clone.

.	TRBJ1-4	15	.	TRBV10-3	TGTGCCATCAGTGAGTCAAACGATCGGGTGGAAAAACTGTTTTTT	CAISESNDRVEKLFF
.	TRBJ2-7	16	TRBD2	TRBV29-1	TGCAGCGTTGAAGGGGTGACTAGCGGGAGCTCCTACGAGCAGTACTTC	CSVEGVTSGSSYEQYF
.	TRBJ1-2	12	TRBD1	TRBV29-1	TGCAGCGTTCCGGGACAGGACTATGGCTACACCTTC	CSVPGQDYGYTF
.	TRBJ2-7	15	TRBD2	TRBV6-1	TGTGCCAGCAGTGAAGCTCGGGAGGGCCCCTACGAGCAGTACTTC	CASSEAREGPYEQYF
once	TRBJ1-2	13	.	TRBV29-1	TGCAGCGTTGTGACCGTCAGGGAGCTAGGCCACACCTTC	CSVVTVRELGHTF
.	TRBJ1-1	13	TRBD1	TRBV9	TGTGCCAGCAGCGTATCAGGGGGCACTGAAGCTTTCTTT	CASSVSGGTEAFF
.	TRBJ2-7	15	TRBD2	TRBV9	TGTGCCAGCAGCCCTGGACTAGCGGGGACCTACGAGCAGTACTTC	CASSPGLAGTYEQYF
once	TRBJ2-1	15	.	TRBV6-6	TGTGCCAGCAGCTACCGTGCTCCTCAAACCGATGAGCAGTTCTTC	CASSYRAPQTDEQFF
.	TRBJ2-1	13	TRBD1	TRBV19	TGTGCCAGTATCCGGGACAGGGACAATGAGCAGTTCTTC	CASIRDRDNEQFF
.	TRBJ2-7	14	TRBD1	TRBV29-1	TGCAGCGTTGATGGGACAGGGAGCTCCTACGAGCAGTACTTC	CSVDGTGSSYEQYF
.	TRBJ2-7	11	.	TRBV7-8	TGTGCCAGCAGCTTAGAAGGGCTCTGGGGCTTC	CASSLEGLWGF
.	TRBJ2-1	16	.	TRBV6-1	TGTGCCAGCAGTGAAAAACACCTAAAAGCCTACAATGAGCAGTTCTTC	CASSEKHLKAYNEQFF
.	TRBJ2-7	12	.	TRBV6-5	TGTGCCAGCAGTTACTCAAGATACGAGCAGTACTTC	CASSYSRYEQYF
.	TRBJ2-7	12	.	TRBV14	TGTGCCAGCAGCCATGCCCGCTACGAGCAGTACTTC	CASSHARYEQYF
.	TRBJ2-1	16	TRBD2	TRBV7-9	TGTGCCAGCAGCTGGGGACTAGCGGGAGTTTTTGGTGAGCAGTTCTTC	CASSWGLAGVFGEQFF
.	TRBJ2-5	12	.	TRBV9	TGTGCCAGCAGCAGCGATGGGGAGACCCAGTACTTC	CASSSDGETQYF
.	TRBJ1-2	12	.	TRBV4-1	TGCGCCAGCAGCCAAGAGGAGGCTGGCTACACCTTC	CASSQEEAGYTF
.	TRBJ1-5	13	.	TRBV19	TGTGCCAGTAGTATGGGCATCAATCAGCCCCAGCATTTT	CASSMGINQPQHF
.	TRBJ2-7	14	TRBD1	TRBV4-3	TGCGCCAGTAGCCGGGGACAGGGTCCCTACGAGCAGTACTTC	CASSRGQGPYEQYF
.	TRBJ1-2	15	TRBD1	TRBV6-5	TGTGCCAGCAGTTACACAGGGACAGCTAACTATGGCTACACCTTC	CASSYTGTANYGYTF
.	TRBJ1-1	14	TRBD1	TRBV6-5	TGTGCCAGCAGTTACGTGGGACAGGGGGCGCGAGCTTTCTTT	CASSYVGQGARAFF
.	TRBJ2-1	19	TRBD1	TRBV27	TGTGCCAGCAGTTTTCCTCCGGGACAGGGACACGCGGTTGGCAATGAGCAGTTCTTC	CASSFPPGQGHAVGNEQFF
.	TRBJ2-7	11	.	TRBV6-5	TGTGCCAGCAGTCTGGGCAACGAGCAGTACTTC	CASSLGNEQYF
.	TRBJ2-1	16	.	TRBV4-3	TGCGCCAGCAGCCAAGAAGTGGCGGGGTCCTACAATGAGCAGTTCTTC	CASSQEVAGSYNEQFF
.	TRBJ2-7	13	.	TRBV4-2	TGTGCCAGCAGCCAAGACAACGGCTACGAGCAGTACTTC	CASSQDNGYEQYF
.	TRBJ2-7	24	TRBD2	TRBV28	TGTGCCAGCAGTTTTAATACGGCGGGCGAGTTGGCTACTAGCGGGAGATCGAGCTCCTACGAGCAGTACTTC	CASSFNTAGELATSGRSSSYEQYF
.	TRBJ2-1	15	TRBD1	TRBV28	TGTGCCAGCAGTTCGGATGGGACAGCTTTCAATGAGCAGTTCTTC	CASSSDGTAFNEQFF
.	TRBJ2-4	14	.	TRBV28	TGTGCCAGCAGTTTATTTTTAGCCAAAAACATTCAGTACTTC	CASSLFLAKNIQYF
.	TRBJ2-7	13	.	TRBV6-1	TGTGCCAGCAGTGAAGTTATAGGCTACGAGCAGTACTTC	CASSEVIGYEQYF
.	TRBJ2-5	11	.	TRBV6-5	TGTGCCAGCACTGGGAGAGAGACCCAGTACTTC	CASTGRETQYF
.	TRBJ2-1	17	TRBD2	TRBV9	TGTGCCAGCAGCGGAGGGACTAGCGGGAACTCCTACAATGAGCAGTTCTTC	CASSGGTSGNSYNEQFF
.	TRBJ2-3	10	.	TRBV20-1	TGCAGTGCTTGGACAGATACGCAGTATTTT	CSAWTDTQYF
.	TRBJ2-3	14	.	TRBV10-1	TGCGCCAGCAGCCGACTGGCCCGCGGGGATACGCAGTATTTT	CASSRLARGDTQYF
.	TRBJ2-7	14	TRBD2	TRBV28	TGTGCCAGCAGGGGACTAGCGGGGTCCTACGAGCAGTACTTC	CASRGLAGSYEQYF
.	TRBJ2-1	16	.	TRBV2	TGTGCCAGCAGTGAAGGCCGGGTCCACAACCTGGCTGAGCAGTTCTTC	CASSEGRVHNLAEQFF
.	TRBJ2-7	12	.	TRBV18	TGTGCCAGCTCACCATCGCTTGGGGAGCAGTACTTC	CASSPSLGEQYF
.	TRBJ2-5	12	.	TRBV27	TGTGCCAGCAGGGGCCCCGTGGAGACCCAGTACTTC	CASRGPVETQYF
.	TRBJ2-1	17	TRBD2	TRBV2	TGTGCCAGCAGTGACGGGACTAGCGGGAGTGGGTTAAGTGAGCAGTTCTTC	CASSDGTSGSGLSEQFF
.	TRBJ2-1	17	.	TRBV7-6	TGTGCCAGCAGCTTAGCGTATGGCGGGGGCACCCTGATCCAACAGTTCTTC	CASSLAYGGGTLIQQFF
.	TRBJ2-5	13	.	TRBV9	TGTGCCAGCAGCGTAGAGGTCTTGGAGACCCAGTACTTC	CASSVEVLETQYF
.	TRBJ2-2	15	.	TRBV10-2	TGCGCCACTGACACCGTGGGCCGGGGAGGTGGGGAGCTGTTTTTT	CATDTVGRGGGELFF
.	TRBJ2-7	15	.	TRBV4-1	TGCGCCAGCAGCCAAAGACTTACAGACTCCTACGAGCAGTACTTC	CASSQRLTDSYEQYF
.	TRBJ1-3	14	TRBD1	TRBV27	TGTGCCAGCAGTCCCAGGGGGAGCGGAAACACCATATATTTT	CASSPRGSGNTIYF
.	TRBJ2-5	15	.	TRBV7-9	TGTGCCAGCAGCTTAGTGAAGGGGGGGCGTGAGACCCAGTACTTC	CASSLVKGGRETQYF